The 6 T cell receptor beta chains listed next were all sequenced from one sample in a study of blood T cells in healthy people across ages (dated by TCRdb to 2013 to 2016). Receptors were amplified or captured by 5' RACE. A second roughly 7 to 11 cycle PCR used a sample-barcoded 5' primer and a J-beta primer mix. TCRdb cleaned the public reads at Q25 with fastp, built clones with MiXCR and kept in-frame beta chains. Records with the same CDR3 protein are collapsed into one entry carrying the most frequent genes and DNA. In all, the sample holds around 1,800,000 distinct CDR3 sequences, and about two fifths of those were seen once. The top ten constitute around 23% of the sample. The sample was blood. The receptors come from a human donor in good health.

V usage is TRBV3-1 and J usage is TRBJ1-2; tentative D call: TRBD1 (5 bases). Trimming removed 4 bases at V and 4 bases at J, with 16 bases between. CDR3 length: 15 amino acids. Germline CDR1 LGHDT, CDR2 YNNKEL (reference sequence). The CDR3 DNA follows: TGTGCCAGCAGCCGAGATGTACAGGCAGGCTATGGCTACACCTTC. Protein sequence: CASSRDVQAGYGYTF.

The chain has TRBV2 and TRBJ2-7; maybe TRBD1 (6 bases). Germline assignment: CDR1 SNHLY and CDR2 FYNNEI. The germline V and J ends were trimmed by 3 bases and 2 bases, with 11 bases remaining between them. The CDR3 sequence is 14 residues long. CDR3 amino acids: CASSETGRTYEQYF. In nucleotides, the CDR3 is TGTGCCAGCAGTGAGACAGGCCGTACCTACGAGCAGTACTTC.

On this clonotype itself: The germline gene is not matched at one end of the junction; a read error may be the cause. CDR3 region: CASSLTSLAVFGCTF. DNA of the CDR3: TGTGCCAGCAGCTTAACTAGTCTGGCAGTCTTTGGCTGCACCTTC. The genes are TRBV7-2 and TRBJ1-2; D is unclear. From germline, CDR1 is SGHTA and CDR2 FQGNSA. This CDR3 region has 15 residues.

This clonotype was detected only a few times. In DNA form, the CDR3 reads TGTGCCAGCACCCCGCATATTCCTCTGGGACAGCTTTCGGGTGAGCAGTTCTTC. It encodes CASTPHIPLGQLSGEQFF. The chain joins TRBV6-1 to TRBJ2-1, with 7 bases matching TRBD1. V was clipped by 7 bases and J by 9 bases; unmatched bases: 24. The CDR3 loop spans 18 amino acids. Germline loops: CDR1 MNHNS, CDR2 SASEGT.

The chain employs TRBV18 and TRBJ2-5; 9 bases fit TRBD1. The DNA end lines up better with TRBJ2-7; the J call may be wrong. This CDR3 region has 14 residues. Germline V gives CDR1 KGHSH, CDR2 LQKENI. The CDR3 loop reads CASSPSRDRVEQYF. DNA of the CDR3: TGTGCCAGCTCACCATCCCGGGACAGGGTCGAGCAGTACTTC.

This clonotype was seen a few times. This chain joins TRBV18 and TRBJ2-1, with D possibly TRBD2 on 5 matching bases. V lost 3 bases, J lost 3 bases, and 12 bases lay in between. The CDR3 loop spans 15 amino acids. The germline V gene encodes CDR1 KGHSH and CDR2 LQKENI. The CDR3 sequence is CASSPGSGNYNEQFF. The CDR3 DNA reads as TGTGCCAGCTCACCGGGCAGCGGAAACTACAATGAGCAGTTCTTC.